Listed below are T cell receptor beta chains from one sample, sequenced in a study of tumor-infiltrating lymphocytes in primary liver carcinoma. A single record per CDR3 protein comes from TCRdb applying MiXCR to the multiplex PCR reads. The sample includes 150,000 to 200,000 distinct CDR3 sequences, over 80% of them seen just once. Sequencing was done on a sample of tumor tissue from primary liver carcinoma. The origin of the receptors is a man aged 35 to 55 with primary liver carcinoma and hepatitis B virus infection. The CDR3 runs from the conserved cysteine through the conserved F or W. D genes are given only for firm matches. Part of the rows lack a size; the others show once, few, many or a class for expanded clones.

TRBV6-2/TRBV6-3	TRBJ2-7	TRBD1	.	CAGRLRDRAHEQNF	TGTGCCGGCAGGCTCCGGGACAGGGCCCACGAGCAGAACTTC
TRBV4-1	TRBJ2-7	.	once	CTSSQKTPVDEQYF	TGCACCAGCAGCCAAAAGACCCCTGTTGACGAGCAGTACTTC
TRBV6-6	TRBJ2-2	TRBD1	once	CASNTVTGVDTGELFF	TGTGCCAGCAATACCGTGACAGGGGTGGACACCGGGGAGCTGTTTTTT
TRBV12-3/TRBV12-4	TRBJ2-1	.	.	CTSSFRNWDHYNEQFF	TGTACCAGTAGTTTTAGAAACTGGGACCATTACAATGAGCAGTTCTTC
TRBV5-6	TRBJ2-1	.	.	CASRLGLGSSGYNEQFF	TGTGCCAGCAGGTTAGGATTGGGCTCATCAGGATACAATGAGCAATTCTTC
TRBV11-2	TRBJ2-1	TRBD1	.	CASSLAARGFYEQFF	TGTGCCAGCAGCTTAGCGGCCAGGGGGTTTTACGAACAGTTCTTC
TRBV29-1	TRBJ1-1	.	.	CSVERGTEDFF	TGCAGCGTTGAGAGGGGAACTGAAGATTTCTTT
TRBV30	TRBJ1-6	.	.	CACSSQGGADSPIHF	TGTGCCTGTAGTAGCCAAGGAGGGGCGGATTCACCCATCCACTTT
TRBV11-3	TRBJ2-3	.	.	CAGSLDHRDTRYF	TGTGCCGGCAGCTTAGACCACAGAGATACGCGGTATTTT
TRBV2	TRBJ1-5	.	.	CASSALGANQPQHF	TGTGCCAGCAGCGCGCTAGGGGCCAATCAGCCCCAGCATTTT
TRBV5-5	TRBJ2-2	.	.	CASRFTGLTTGELFF	TGTGCCAGCAGATTTACGGGACTGACCACCGGGGAGCTGTTTTTT
TRBV11-1	TRBJ1-6	.	.	CGSSRTVVSPLHF	TGTGGCAGCAGCCGGACAGTGGTCTCACCCCTCCACTTT
TRBV28	TRBJ2-7	TRBD1	many	CASRSTGAYEQYF	TGTGCCAGCAGATCGACAGGGGCCTACGAGCAGTACTTC
TRBV29-1	TRBJ2-1	.	once	CSVVWATNELFF	TGCAGCGTTGTTTGGGCTACGAATGAGCTGTTCTTC
TRBV7-3	TRBJ2-1	.	.	CASSLGPISYNEQFF	TGTGCCAGCAGCTTAGGCCCTATCTCCTACAATGAGCAGTTCTTC
TRBV11-2	TRBJ2-1	.	.	CVSSFTWVNEQFF	TGTGTCAGCAGCTTCACATGGGTCAACGAGCAGTTCTTC
TRBV5-1	TRBJ2-1	.	.	CASRHLAGPDGDEQFF	TGCGCCAGCAGGCATTTAGCTGGGCCCGATGGGGATGAGCAGTTCTTC
TRBV7-2	TRBJ2-2	.	few	CASSTASGISGELFF	TGTGCTAGCAGCACCGCTAGTGGGATAAGCGGGGAGCTGTTTTTT
TRBV12-3/TRBV12-4	TRBJ2-3	.	.	CASTLRGENIDTQYF	TGTGCCAGCACCCTGAGAGGAGAAAACATAGATACGCAATATTTT
TRBV28	TRBJ2-7	.	.	CASSGNHAYKQYF	TGTGCCAGCAGCGGGAACCACGCCTACAAGCAGTACTTC
TRBV11-2	TRBJ1-4	TRBD1	.	CASSVTTGFANEKLFF	TGTGCCAGCAGCGTCACGACAGGGTTTGCTAATGAAAAACTGTTTTTT
TRBV28	TRBJ1-2	.	.	CVNSLNYGYTF	TGTGTCAACAGTCTGAACTATGGCTACACCTTC
TRBV12-3/TRBV12-4	TRBJ2-1	.	once	CPSSGRRNEQLF	TGTCCCAGCTCCGGGAGAAGAAATGAGCAGCTCTTC
TRBV5-4	TRBJ2-1	TRBD2	many	CASSPGLADYNEQFF	TGTGCCAGCAGTCCCGGACTAGCGGACTACAATGAGCAGTTCTTC
TRBV10-3	TRBJ2-7	TRBD2	.	CAISGGRDRNSGEQNF	TGTGCCATCAGTGGTGGGAGGGATAGGAACTCTGGCGAGCAGAACTTC
TRBV7-8	TRBJ2-7	TRBD1	.	CANSLRDRAHEQYF	TGTGCCAACAGCCTCCGGGACAGAGCCCACGAGCAGTATTTC
TRBV29-1	TRBJ1-2	.	.	CSAPTGAGRLSGYTF	TGCAGCGCCCCCACCGGGGCAGGAAGACTTTCTGGCTACACCTTC
TRBV29-1	TRBJ2-5	.	.	CSVAYAQETQYF	TGCAGCGTTGCATATGCCCAAGAGACCCAGTACTTC
TRBV7-9	TRBJ2-7	.	.	CAISLGSTSYEQYF	TGTGCGATCAGCTTAGGGTCGACTAGCTACGAGCAGTACTTC
TRBV11-3	TRBJ2-1	.	.	CDSIPLFAESSEQFF	TGTGACAGCATCCCCCTCTTTGCTGAGAGCAGTGAGCAGTTCTTC
TRBV11-1	TRBJ2-1	TRBD2	once	CASSTRGLAGVGKQFF	TGTGCCAGCAGCACCCGGGGACTAGCGGGAGTCGGGAAGCAGTTCTTC
TRBV4-2	TRBJ2-3	.	.	CGSSPKAGLADTQCF	TGTGGCAGCAGCCCTAAGGCGGGACTCGCAGATACGCAGTGTTTT
TRBV4-3	TRBJ2-1	TRBD2	.	CASNLNSGSSSELFF	TGCGCCAGCAACCTAAATAGCGGGAGTAGTAGTGAGCTGTTCTTC
TRBV10-2	TRBJ2-7	.	.	CASSEGTVYEQYF	TGCGCCAGTAGTGAGGGCACGGTTTACGAGCAGTACTTC
TRBV6-5	TRBJ1-2	TRBD1	.	CASSYSWDSYVFTF	TGTGCCAGCAGTTACTCGTGGGACAGCTATGTCTTCACCTTC
TRBV11-2	TRBJ1-2	TRBD1	.	CTSSRSSGIGGAGDGYTF	TGTACCAGCAGCCGGTCCTCCGGGATAGGGGGCGCTGGGGATGGCTACACCTTC